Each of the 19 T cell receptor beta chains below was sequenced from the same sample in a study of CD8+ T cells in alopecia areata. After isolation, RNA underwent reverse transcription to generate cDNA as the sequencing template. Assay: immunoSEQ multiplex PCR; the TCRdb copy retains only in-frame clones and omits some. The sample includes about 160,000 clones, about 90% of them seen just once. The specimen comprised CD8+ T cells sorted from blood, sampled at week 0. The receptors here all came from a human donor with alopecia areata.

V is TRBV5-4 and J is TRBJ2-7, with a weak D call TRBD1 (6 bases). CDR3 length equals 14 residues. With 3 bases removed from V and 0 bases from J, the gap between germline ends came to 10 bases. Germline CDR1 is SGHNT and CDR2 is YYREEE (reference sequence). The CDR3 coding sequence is TGTGCCAGCAGCTCGGACAGCTTCTCCTACGAGCAGTACTTC. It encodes CASSSDSFSYEQYF.

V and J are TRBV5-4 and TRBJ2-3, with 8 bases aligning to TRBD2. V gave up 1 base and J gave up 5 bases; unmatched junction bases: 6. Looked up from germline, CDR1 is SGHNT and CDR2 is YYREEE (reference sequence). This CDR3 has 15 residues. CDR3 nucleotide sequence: TGTGCCAGCAGCTTGAGCGGGAGCGCCGGAGATACGCAGTATTTT. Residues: CASSLSGSAGDTQYF.

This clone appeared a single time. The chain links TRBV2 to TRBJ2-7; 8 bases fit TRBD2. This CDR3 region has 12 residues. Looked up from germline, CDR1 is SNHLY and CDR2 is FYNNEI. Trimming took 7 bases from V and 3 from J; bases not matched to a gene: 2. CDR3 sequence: CASISGSYEQYF. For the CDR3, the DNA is TGTGCCAGCATCAGCGGGAGCTACGAGCAGTACTTC. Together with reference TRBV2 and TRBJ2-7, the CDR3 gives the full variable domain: EPEVTQTPSHQVTQMGQEVILRCVPISNHLYFYWYRQILGQKVEFLVSFYNNEISEKSEIFDDQFSVERPDGSNFTLKIRSTKLEDSAMYFCASISGSYEQYFGPGTRLTVT.

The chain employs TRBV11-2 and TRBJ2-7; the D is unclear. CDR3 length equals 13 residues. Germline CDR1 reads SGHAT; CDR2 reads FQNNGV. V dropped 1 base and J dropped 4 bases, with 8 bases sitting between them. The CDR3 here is CASSLGGKYEQYF. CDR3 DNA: TGTGCCAGCAGCTTAGGTGGGAAGTACGAGCAGTACTTC.

The CDR3 bases are TGTGCCAGTAGTATAGTTCAGGATACCGGGGAGCTGTTTTTT. Translating gives CASSIVQDTGELFF. This sequence joins TRBV19 and TRBJ2-2; no clear D gene. The V and J ends lost 1 base and 5 bases respectively, with 8 bases between them. The CDR3 runs 14 residues. Per germline, CDR1 LNHDA and CDR2 SQIVND (reference sequence).

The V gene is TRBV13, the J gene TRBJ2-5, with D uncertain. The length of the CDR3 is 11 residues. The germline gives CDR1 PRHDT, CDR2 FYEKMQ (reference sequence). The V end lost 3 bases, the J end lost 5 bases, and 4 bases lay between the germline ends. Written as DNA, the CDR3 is TGTGCCAGCAGCTTTGGTGAGACCCAGTACTTC. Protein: CASSFGETQYF.

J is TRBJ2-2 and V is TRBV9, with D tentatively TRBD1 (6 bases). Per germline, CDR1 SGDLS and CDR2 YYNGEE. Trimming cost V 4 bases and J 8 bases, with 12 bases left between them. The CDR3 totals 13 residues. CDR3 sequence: CASSSAGDGELFF. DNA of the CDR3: TGTGCCAGCAGCTCCGCAGGGGATGGGGAGCTGTTTTTT.

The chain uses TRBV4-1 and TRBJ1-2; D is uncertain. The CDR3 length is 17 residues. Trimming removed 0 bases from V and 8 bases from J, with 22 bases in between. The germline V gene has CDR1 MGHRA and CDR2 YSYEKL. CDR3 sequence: CASSQDGQEVYIWGYTF. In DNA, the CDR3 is TGCGCCAGCAGCCAAGATGGGCAGGAGGTGTATATTTGGGGCTACACCTTC.

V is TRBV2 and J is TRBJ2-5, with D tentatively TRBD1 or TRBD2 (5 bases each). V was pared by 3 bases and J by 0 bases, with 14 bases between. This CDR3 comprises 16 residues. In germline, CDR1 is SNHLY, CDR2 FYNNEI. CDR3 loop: CASSDPGTVYQETQYF. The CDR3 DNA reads TGTGCCAGCAGTGACCCCGGGACCGTATACCAAGAGACCCAGTACTTC. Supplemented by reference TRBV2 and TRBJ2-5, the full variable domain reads EPEVTQTPSHQVTQMGQEVILRCVPISNHLYFYWYRQILGQKVEFLVSFYNNEISEKSEIFDDQFSVERPDGSNFTLKIRSTKLEDSAMYFCASSDPGTVYQETQYFGPGTRLLVL.

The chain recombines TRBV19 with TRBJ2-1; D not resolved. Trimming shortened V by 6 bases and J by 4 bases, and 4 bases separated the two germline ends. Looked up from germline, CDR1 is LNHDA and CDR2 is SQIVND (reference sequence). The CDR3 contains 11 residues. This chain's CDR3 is CASSVYNEQFF. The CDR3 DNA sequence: TGTGCCAGTAGCGTTTACAATGAGCAGTTCTTC.

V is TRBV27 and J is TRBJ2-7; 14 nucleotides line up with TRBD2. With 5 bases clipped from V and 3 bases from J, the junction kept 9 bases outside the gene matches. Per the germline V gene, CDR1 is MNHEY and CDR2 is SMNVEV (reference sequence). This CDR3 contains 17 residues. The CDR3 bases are TGTGCCAGCAGTCCCTCCGGACTAGCGGGAGGATTCTACGAGCAGTACTTC. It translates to CASSPSGLAGGFYEQYF.

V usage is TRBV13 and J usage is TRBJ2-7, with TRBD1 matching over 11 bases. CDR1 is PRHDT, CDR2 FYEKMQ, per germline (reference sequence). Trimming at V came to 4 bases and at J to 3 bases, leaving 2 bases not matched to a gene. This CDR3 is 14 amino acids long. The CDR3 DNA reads TGTGCCAGCAGCTCGGACAGGGGGCACTACGAGCAGTACTTC. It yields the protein CASSSDRGHYEQYF.

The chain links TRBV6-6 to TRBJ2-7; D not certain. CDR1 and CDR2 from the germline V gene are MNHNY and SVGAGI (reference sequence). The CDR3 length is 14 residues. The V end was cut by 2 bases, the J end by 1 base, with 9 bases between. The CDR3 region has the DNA TGTGCCAGCAGTTACCCGGAAAAGTCCTACGAGCAGTACTTC. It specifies CASSYPEKSYEQYF.

CDR3 nucleotides: TGTGCCTGGAGTACCCAGGAGGGGCTGGACGAGCAGTACTTC. Protein: CAWSTQEGLDEQYF. J is TRBJ2-7 and V is TRBV30; weak D call: TRBD2 (6 bases). Germline CDR1 GTSNPN, CDR2 SVGIG (reference sequence). CDR3 length: 14 residues. Between the trimmed V and J ends, which lost 2 bases and 5 bases, there was a span of 16 bases.

CDR3 bases: TGCAGCGTACCCGACATCTCCTACAATGAGCAGTTCTTC. This translates into CSVPDISYNEQFF. This rearrangement joins TRBV29-1 to TRBJ2-1; D is ambiguous. The V and J ends lost 6 bases and 0 bases respectively, with 9 bases between them. CDR1 SQVTM and CDR2 ANQGSEA come from the germline V gene. The CDR3 runs to 13 residues.

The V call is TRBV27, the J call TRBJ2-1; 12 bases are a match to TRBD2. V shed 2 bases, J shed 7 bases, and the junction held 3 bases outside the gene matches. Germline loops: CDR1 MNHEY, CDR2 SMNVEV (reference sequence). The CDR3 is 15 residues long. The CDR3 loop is CASSLMTSGGNEQFF. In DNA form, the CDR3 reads TGTGCCAGCAGTTTAATGACTAGCGGGGGTAATGAGCAGTTCTTC.

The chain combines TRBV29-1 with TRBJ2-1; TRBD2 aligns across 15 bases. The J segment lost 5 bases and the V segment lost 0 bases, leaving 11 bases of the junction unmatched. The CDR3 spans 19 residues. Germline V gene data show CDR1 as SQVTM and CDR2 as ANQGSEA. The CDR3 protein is CSVEDRGLAGGPYHNEQFF. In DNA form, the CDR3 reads TGCAGCGTTGAAGATCGCGGACTAGCGGGGGGGCCTTACCACAATGAGCAGTTCTTC.

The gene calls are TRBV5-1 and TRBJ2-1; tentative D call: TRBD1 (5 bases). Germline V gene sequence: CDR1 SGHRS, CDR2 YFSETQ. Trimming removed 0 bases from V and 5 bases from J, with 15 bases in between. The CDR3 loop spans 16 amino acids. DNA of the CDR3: TGCGCCAGCAGCTTGGATGGCAGGGAAGTTGACAATGAGCAGTTCTTC. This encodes CASSLDGREVDNEQFF.

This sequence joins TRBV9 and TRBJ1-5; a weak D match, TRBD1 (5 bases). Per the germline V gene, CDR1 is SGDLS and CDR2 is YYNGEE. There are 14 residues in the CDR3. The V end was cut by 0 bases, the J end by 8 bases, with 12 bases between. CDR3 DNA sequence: TGTGCCAGCAGCGTAGTCGGGGGGGAGGAGCCCCAGCATTTT. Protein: CASSVVGGEEPQHF.